These T cell receptor beta chains were read from a single sample in a study of Graves' ophthalmopathy and Graves' hyperthyroidism. TCRdb reprocessed the multiplex PCR reads via MiXCR and lists one record per CDR3 protein. The sample consists of about 590,000 distinct CDR3 sequences, roughly 40% of them appearing once. Sequencing was carried out using peripheral blood or thyroid tissue (not recorded which). Source of these receptors: an adult man with Graves' hyperthyroidism. The CDR3 runs from the conserved cysteine through the conserved F or W. Expanded clones get a size class; other rows say once, few or many, or leave the size out.

abundance	j_gene	v_gene	CDR3aa
few	TRBJ1-3	TRBV28	CASSPTGQFSGNTIYF
many	TRBJ2-7	TRBV24-1	CATSDPRSVYEQYF
many	TRBJ2-7	TRBV20-1	CSAKRTTGSYEQYF
.	TRBJ2-5	TRBV12-3/TRBV12-4	CASGPAQETQYF
.	TRBJ2-5	TRBV10-3	CAISEGGVETQYF
.	.	TRBV7-3	CASSPVTGYNEQYF
many	TRBJ2-5	TRBV2	CASSLGGGRGETQYF
.	TRBJ2-1	TRBV15	CATSSRDKFVNEQFF
.	TRBJ1-1	TRBV6-6	CASSQDPGRLNTEAFF
.	TRBJ1-6	TRBV10-2	CASSADRGDNSSLHF
many	TRBJ1-6	TRBV20-1	CSAKTGGHNSPLHF
.	TRBJ1-1	TRBV20-1	CSARATADRGPEAFF
.	TRBJ2-2	TRBV20-1	CSVPGQGNTGELFF
many	TRBJ1-1	TRBV19	CASSIGPGQANTEAFF
few	TRBJ2-3	TRBV20-1	CSAKGGADTQYF
few	TRBJ1-4	TRBV5-6	CASSSLGEINEKLFF
.	TRBJ2-1	TRBV10-3	CAISESGGSYNEQFF
.	.	TRBV12-3/TRBV12-4	CASSHPGLADNEQYF
.	TRBJ1-4	TRBV7-2	CASSYLNEKLFF
many	TRBJ2-5	TRBV29-1	CSAQDRVETQYF
many	TRBJ2-5	TRBV7-2	CASSLGGTRLGETQYF